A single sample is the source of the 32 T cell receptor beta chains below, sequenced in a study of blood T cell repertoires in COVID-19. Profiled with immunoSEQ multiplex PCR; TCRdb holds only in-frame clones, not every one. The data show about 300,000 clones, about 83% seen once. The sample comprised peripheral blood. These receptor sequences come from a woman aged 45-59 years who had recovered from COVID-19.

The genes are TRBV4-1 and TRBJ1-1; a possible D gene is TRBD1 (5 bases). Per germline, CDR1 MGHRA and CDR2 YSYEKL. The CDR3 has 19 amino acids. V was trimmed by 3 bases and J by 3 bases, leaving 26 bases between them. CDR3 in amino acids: CASSQHVAGVRPMDTEAFF. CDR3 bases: TGCGCCAGCAGCCAGCACGTCGCGGGGGTCCGTCCAATGGACACTGAAGCTTTCTTT.

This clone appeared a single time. CDR3 nucleotide sequence: TGTGCCAGCAGTTTCGGGGGGCGAGGAGATACGCAGTATTTT. Amino acid sequence: CASSFGGRGDTQYF. V usage is TRBV27 and J usage is TRBJ2-3; D is possibly TRBD2 (7 bases). This CDR3 is 14 amino acids long. Looked up from germline, CDR1 is MNHEY and CDR2 is SMNVEV (reference sequence). V gave up 3 bases and J gave up 5 bases, with 12 bases separating them.

The CDR3 reads CASTSARTSWRYEQYF. The CDR3 DNA follows: TGTGCCAGCACCTCCGCCCGGACTAGTTGGCGCTACGAGCAGTACTTC. The rearrangement links TRBV28 to TRBJ2-7, with 7 positions matching TRBD2. Per the germline V gene, CDR1 is MDHEN and CDR2 is SYDVKM. The CDR3 extends over 16 amino acids. V shed 7 bases and J 3 bases; nucleotides not matched to a gene: 15.

This CDR3 is CASSFPGQGIYEQYF. CDR3 DNA: TGTGCCAGCAGCTTCCCGGGACAGGGCATTTACGAGCAGTACTTC. The V gene is TRBV5-5, the J gene TRBJ2-7; 9 nucleotides match TRBD1. V trimming: 2 bases; J trimming: 4 bases; junction bases outside the gene matches: 7. Germline assignment: CDR1 SGHKS and CDR2 YYEKEE (reference sequence). The CDR3 loop spans 15 amino acids.

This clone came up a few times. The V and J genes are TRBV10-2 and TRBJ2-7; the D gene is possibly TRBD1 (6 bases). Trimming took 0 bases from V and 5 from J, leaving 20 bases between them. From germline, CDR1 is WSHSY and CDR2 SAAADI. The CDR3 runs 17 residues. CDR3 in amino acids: CASSESTASQGRHEQYF. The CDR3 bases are TGCGCCAGCAGTGAGTCGACTGCTAGCCAGGGGCGACACGAGCAGTACTTC.

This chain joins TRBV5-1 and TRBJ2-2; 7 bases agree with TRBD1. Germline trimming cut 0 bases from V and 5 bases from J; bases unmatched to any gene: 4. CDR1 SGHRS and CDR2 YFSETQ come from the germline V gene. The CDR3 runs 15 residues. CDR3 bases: TGCGCCAGCAGCTTGGAAGGGGGCCCGACCGGGGAGCTGTTTTTT. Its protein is CASSLEGGPTGELFF.

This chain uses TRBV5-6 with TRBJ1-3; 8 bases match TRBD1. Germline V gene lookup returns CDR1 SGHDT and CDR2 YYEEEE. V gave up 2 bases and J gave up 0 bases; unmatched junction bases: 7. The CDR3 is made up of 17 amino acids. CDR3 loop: CASSLYTGGHSGNTIYF. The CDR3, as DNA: TGTGCCAGCAGCTTATATACAGGGGGTCACTCTGGAAACACCATATATTTT.

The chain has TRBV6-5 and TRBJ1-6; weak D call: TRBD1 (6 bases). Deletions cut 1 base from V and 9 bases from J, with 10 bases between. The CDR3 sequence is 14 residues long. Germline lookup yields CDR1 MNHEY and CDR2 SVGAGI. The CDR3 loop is CASSYLQGSSPLHF. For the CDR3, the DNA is TGTGCCAGCAGTTACTTACAGGGTAGTTCACCCCTCCACTTT.

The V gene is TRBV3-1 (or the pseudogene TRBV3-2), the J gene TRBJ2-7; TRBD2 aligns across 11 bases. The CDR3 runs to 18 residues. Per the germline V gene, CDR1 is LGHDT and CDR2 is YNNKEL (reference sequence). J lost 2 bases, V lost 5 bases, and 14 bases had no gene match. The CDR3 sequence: CASSSGTTSGGPPYEQYF. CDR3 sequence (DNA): TGTGCCAGCAGCTCGGGAACCACTAGCGGGGGCCCACCCTACGAGCAGTACTTC.

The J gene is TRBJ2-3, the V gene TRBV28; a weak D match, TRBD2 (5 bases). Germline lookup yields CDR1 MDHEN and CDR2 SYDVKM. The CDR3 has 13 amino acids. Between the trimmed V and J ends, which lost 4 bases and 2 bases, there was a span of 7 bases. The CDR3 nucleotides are TGTGCCAGCAGTTCGGACTCCACAGATACGCAGTATTTT. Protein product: CASSSDSTDTQYF. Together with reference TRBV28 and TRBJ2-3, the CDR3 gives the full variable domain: DVKVTQSSRYLVKRTGEKVFLECVQDMDHENMFWYRQDPGLGLRLIYFSYDVKMKEKGDIPEGYSVSREKKERFSLILESASTNQTSMYLCASSSDSTDTQYFGPGTRLTVL.

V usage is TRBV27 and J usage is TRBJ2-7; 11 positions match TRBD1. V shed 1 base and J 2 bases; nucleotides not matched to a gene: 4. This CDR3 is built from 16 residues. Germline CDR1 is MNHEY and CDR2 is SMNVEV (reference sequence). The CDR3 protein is CASSLFRDRGAYEQYF. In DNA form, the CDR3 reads TGTGCCAGCAGTTTATTCCGGGACAGGGGGGCCTACGAGCAGTACTTC.

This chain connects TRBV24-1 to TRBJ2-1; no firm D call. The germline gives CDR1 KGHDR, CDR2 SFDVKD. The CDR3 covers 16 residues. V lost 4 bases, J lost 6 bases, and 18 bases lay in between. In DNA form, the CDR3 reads TGTGCCACCAGTGACCCGCCCTCGACTGCTCCCAATGAGCAGTTCTTC. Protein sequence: CATSDPPSTAPNEQFF.

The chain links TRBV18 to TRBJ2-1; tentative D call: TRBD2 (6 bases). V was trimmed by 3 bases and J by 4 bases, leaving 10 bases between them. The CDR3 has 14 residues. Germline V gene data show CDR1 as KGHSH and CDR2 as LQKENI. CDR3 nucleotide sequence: TGTGCCAGCTCACCGGCTAGCGCGTACAATGAGCAGTTCTTC. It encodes CASSPASAYNEQFF.

The CDR3 DNA is TGTGCCAGCTCACCGACCCAGGGACAGGGAGTTGATGGCTACACCTTC. Its translation: CASSPTQGQGVDGYTF. The chain recombines TRBV18 with TRBJ1-2, with TRBD1 matching over 9 bases. The CDR3 is 16 amino acids. The germline gives CDR1 KGHSH, CDR2 LQKENI. The V gene end was trimmed by 3 bases and the J gene end by 6 bases; junction bases not matched to a gene: 11. The full variable domain, rest sourced from reference TRBV18 and TRBJ1-2, is NAGVMQNPRHLVRRRGQEARLRCSPMKGHSHVYWYRQLPEEGLKFMVYLQKENIIDESGMPKERFSAEFPKEGPSILRIQQVVRGDSAAYFCASSPTQGQGVDGYTFGSGTRLTVV.

CDR3 coding DNA: TGTGCCAGCTCGGACAGGGGCCAGTATGGCTACACCTTC. Translated, it gives CASSDRGQYGYTF. V is TRBV27 and J is TRBJ1-2; 9 bases are a match to TRBD1. Germline V CDR1 and CDR2: MNHEY, SMNVEV (reference sequence). The CDR3 totals 13 residues. The J segment lost 5 bases and the V segment lost 8 bases, leaving 6 bases of the junction unmatched.

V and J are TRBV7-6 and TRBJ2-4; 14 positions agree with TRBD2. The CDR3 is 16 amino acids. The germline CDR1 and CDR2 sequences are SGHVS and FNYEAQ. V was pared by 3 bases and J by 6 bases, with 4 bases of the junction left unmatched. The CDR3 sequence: CASSLTTSGGGNIQYF. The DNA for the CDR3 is TGTGCCAGCAGCTTGACGACTAGCGGGGGGGGAAACATTCAGTACTTC.

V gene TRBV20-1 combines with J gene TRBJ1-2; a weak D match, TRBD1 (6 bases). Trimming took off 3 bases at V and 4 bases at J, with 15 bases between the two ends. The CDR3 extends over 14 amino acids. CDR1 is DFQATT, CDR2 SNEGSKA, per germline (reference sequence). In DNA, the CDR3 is TGCAGTGCTAGTCAGGGGAACGGACTCTATGGCTACACCTTC. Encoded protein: CSASQGNGLYGYTF.

This chain's CDR3 is CASSVSGGPETQYF. The CDR3 DNA follows: TGTGCCAGCAGTGTCAGCGGGGGGCCAGAGACCCAGTACTTC. The rearrangement joins TRBV2 to TRBJ2-5, with 9 nucleotides matching TRBD2. With V trimmed by 4 bases and J by 4 bases, 4 bases remained unmatched. CDR1 is SNHLY and CDR2 is FYNNEI in the germline V gene. The CDR3 spans 14 residues.

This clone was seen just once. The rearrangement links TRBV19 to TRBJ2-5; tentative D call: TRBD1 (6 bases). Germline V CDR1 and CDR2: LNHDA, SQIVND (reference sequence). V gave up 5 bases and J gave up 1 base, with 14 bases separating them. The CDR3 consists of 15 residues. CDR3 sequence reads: CASSRVGQPQETQYF. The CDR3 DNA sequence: TGTGCCAGTAGTCGGGTTGGACAGCCCCAAGAGACCCAGTACTTC.

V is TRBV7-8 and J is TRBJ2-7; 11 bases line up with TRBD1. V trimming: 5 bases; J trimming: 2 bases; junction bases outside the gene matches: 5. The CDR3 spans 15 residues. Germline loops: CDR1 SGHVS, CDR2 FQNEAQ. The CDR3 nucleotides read TGTGCCAGCAGCCGGCCGGGACAGGGGGCCTACGAGCAGTACTTC. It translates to CASSRPGQGAYEQYF.

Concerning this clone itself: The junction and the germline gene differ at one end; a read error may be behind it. CDR3 protein: CASSLVWELAGPVF. Written as DNA, the CDR3 is TGTGCCAGCAGCTTAGTTTGGGAGCTAGCGGGGCCCGTCTTC. The chain links TRBV7-2 to TRBJ2-1, with 9 nucleotides matching TRBD2. Looked up from germline, CDR1 is SGHTA and CDR2 is FQGNSA. This CDR3 contains 14 residues.

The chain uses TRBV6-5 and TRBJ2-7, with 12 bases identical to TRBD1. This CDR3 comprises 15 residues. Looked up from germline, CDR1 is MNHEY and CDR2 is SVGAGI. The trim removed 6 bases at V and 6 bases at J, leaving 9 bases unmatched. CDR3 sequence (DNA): TGTGCCAGCAGGCCTGGGACAGGGGGCTCGGGCGAGCAGTACTTC. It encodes CASRPGTGGSGEQYF.

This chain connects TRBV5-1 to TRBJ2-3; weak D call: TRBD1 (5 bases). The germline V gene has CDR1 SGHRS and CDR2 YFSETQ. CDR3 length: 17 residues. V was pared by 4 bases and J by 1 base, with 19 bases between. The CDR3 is CASSGNHQGTRTDTQYF. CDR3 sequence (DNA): TGCGCCAGCAGCGGCAATCACCAGGGTACCCGCACAGATACGCAGTATTTT.

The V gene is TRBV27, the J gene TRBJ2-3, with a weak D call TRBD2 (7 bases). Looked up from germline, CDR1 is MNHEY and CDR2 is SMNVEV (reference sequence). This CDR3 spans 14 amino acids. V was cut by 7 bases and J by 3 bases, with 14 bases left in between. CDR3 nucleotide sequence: TGTGCCAGCACCCTGGGGGGGCAAACAGATACGCAGTATTTT. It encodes CASTLGGQTDTQYF.

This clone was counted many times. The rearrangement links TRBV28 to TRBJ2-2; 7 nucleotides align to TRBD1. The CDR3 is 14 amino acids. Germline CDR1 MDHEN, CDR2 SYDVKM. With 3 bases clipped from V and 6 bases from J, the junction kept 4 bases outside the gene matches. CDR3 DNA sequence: TGTGCCAGCAGTTTCCCAGACAGGGCCGGGGAGCTGTTTTTT. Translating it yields CASSFPDRAGELFF.

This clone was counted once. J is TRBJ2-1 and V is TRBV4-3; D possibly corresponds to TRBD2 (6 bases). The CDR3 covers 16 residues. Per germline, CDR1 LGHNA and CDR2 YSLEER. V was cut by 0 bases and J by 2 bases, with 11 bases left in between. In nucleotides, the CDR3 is TGCGCCAGCAGCCAAGACAGACTAGGTACCTACAATGAGCAGTTCTTC. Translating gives CASSQDRLGTYNEQFF.

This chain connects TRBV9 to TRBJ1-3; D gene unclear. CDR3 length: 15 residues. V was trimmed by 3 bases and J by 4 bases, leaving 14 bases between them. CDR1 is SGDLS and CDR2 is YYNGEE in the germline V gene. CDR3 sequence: CASSASVLGGNTIYF. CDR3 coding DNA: TGTGCCAGCAGCGCCTCTGTTTTGGGCGGAAACACCATATATTTT.

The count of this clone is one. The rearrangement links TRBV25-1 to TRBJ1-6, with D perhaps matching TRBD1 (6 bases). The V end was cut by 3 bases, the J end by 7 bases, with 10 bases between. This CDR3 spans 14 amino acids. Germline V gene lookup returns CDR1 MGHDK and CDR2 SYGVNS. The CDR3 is CASSEGARNSPLHF. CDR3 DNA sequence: TGTGCCAGCAGTGAGGGGGCCAGGAATTCACCCCTCCACTTT.

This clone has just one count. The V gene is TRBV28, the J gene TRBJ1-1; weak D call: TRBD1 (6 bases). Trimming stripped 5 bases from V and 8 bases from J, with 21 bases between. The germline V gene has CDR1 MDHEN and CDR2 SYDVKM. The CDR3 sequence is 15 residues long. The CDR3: CASSPQGQKGGEAFF. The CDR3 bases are TGTGCCAGCAGTCCTCAAGGACAAAAGGGGGGGGAAGCTTTCTTT.

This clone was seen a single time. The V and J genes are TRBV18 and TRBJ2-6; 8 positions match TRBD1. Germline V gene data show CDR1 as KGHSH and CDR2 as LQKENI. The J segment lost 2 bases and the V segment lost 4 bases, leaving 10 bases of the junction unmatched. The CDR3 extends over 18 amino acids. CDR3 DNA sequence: TGTGCCAGCTCACGCGGACAGGGCCCTTTAGCTGGGGCCAACGTCCTGACTTTC. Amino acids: CASSRGQGPLAGANVLTF. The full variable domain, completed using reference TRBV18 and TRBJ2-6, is NAGVMQNPRHLVRRRGQEARLRCSPMKGHSHVYWYRQLPEEGLKFMVYLQKENIIDESGMPKERFSAEFPKEGPSILRIQQVVRGDSAAYFCASSRGQGPLAGANVLTFGAGSRLTVL.

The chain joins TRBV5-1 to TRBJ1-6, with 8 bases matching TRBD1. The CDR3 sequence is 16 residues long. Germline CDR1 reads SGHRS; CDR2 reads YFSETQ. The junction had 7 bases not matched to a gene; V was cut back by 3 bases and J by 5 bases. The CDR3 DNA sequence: TGCGCCAGCAGCTGGGGGGCGACAGGGGATAATTCACCCCTCCACTTT. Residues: CASSWGATGDNSPLHF.

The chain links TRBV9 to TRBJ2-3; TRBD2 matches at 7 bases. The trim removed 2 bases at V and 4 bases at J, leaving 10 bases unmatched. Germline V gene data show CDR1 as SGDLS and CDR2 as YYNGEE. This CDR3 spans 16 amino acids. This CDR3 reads CASSVRGSAAPDTQYF. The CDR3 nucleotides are TGTGCCAGCAGCGTGCGGGGGTCCGCGGCCCCAGATACGCAGTATTTT.